What follows describes a single T cell receptor beta chain. Repertoires were generated with immunoSEQ multiplex PCR, while TCRdb's copy carries only in-frame clones and drops some. This table has fewer than 200,000 clones, 80% appearing once. Trimming took off 4 bases at V and 4 bases at J, with 17 bases between the two ends. Germline-derived CDR1 and CDR2 are SGHRS and YFSETQ. This CDR3 has 15 residues. The data were taken from a study of blood T cell repertoires in COVID-19. Study-wide background: T cells, B-cell-depleted T cells, or PBMCs provided the cDNA or gDNA that served as material.

The clonotype comes from a man aged 55 to 70 with acute or convalescent COVID-19. The sample was peripheral blood. The chain couples TRBV5-1 to TRBJ2-5, with D tentatively TRBD1 (6 bases). Here the CDR3 DNA reads TGCGCCAGCAGCGTAGGGACAACGGGGAGAGAGACCCAGTACTTC. Amino acids: CASSVGTTGRETQYF.